These T cell receptor beta chains were read from a single sample in a study of cytomegalovirus exposure and HLA in healthy donors. Repertoires were generated with immunoSEQ multiplex PCR, while TCRdb's copy carries only in-frame clones and drops some. This sample has some 150,000 clones, with 60% to 85% found just once. Sample: PBMCs. These TCRs come from a woman aged 40-49 years in good health and CMV-seronegative. The CDR3 runs from the conserved cysteine through the conserved F or W. D genes are given only for firm matches. The size field is filled for only some rows; it gives once, few, many or a size class.

TRBJ2-7 TRBV20-1 10 . . TGCAGTGCGTTATTCTACGAGCAGTACTTC CSALFYEQYF
TRBJ1-1 TRBV6-5 12 few . TGTGCCAGCAGTTACAACGCAGGCGAAGCTTTCTTT CASSYNAGEAFF
TRBJ2-3 TRBV10-1 14 . . TGCGCCAGCAGTGTAGGGGGTAGCACAGATACGCAGTATTTT CASSVGGSTDTQYF
TRBJ2-7 TRBV27 14 . . TGTGCCAGCAGTTTTTTCGACAGCTCCTACGAGCAGTACTTC CASSFFDSSYEQYF
TRBJ1-1 TRBV7-9 14 . . TGTGCCAGCAGCTTAGCGCTCGGGAACACTGAAGCTTTCTTT CASSLALGNTEAFF
TRBJ1-2 TRBV7-2 15 once . TGTGCCAGCAGCTTAGATGCAGGGGACATCTATGGCTACACCTTC CASSLDAGDIYGYTF
TRBJ2-1 TRBV27 15 once TRBD1 TGTGCCAGCAGTTTCTGGGACAGGGGGCGCAATGAGCAGTTCTTC CASSFWDRGRNEQFF
TRBJ1-2 TRBV19 14 . . TGTGCCAGTAGTACTTACGGGAGTAGCTATGGCTACACCTTC CASSTYGSSYGYTF
TRBJ1-1 TRBV6-5 13 . . TGTGCCAGCATAGGGGTGAGGAACACTGAAGCTTTCTTT CASIGVRNTEAFF
TRBJ1-4 TRBV16 13 few . TGTGCCAGCAGCCAATCGGGGCGTGAAAAACTGTTTTTT CASSQSGREKLFF
TRBJ2-6 TRBV13 17 . . TGTGCCAGCGAAAAGGGACTGCCGAGCTCTGGGGCCAACGTCCTGACTTTC CASEKGLPSSGANVLTF
TRBJ2-5 TRBV2 16 . . TGTGCCAGCAGTGAACCGCCCCCGGGGGGCCTAGAGACCCAGTACTTC CASSEPPPGGLETQYF
TRBJ1-2 TRBV5-8 13 . . TGTGCCAGCAGCTTGGCCAGACCCGGGGGCTACACCTTC CASSLARPGGYTF
TRBJ2-7 TRBV6-1 15 few TRBD1 TGTGCCAGCAGTGAAGCTGAGGGGGCAACCTACGAGCAGTACTTC CASSEAEGATYEQYF
TRBJ2-5 TRBV18 15 . TRBD2 TGTGCCAGCTCACCCTTGGCTAGCGGCCAAGAGACCCAGTACTTC CASSPLASGQETQYF
TRBJ2-3 TRBV6-1 15 . TRBD2 TGTGCCAGCTCGCGGGGTAGCGGGGGATTAGATACGCAGTATTTT CASSRGSGGLDTQYF
TRBJ1-5 TRBV27 16 few . TGTGCCAGCAGAGAACTCGCCGGGGGATATAATCAGCCCCAGCATTTT CASRELAGGYNQPQHF
TRBJ1-4 TRBV6-5 14 . TRBD1 TGTGCCAGCAGCCGACAGGGAAGGTACGAAAAACTGTTTTTT CASSRQGRYEKLFF
TRBJ2-7 TRBV7-9 15 . . TGTGCCAGCAGCAGGCAGGTCGATTTTTCCTACGAGCAGTACTTC CASSRQVDFSYEQYF
TRBJ1-2 TRBV29-1 11 once . TGCAGCGCCATGGACAGTCTCGGCTACACCTTC CSAMDSLGYTF
TRBJ2-1 TRBV7-6 16 . TRBD1 TGTGCCAGCAGTAAAAGAGGGGGACAGAACTACAATGAGCAGTTCTTC CASSKRGGQNYNEQFF
TRBJ1-2 TRBV6-1 15 . TRBD1 TGTGCCAGCATCCTAGGGACAGGGGACAACTATGGCTACACCTTC CASILGTGDNYGYTF